This T cell receptor beta chain is drawn from a study of CD8+ T cells in alopecia areata. Study-level information: Each day, treated patients took oral tofacitinib twice, at 5 to 10 mg per dose. Study results and caveats: Scalp specimens additionally yield sequences from normal skin's resident alphabeta T cells. For lesional scalp, especially alopecia totalis/universalis, clonality was higher than in normal scalp.

It was cDNA, reverse transcribed from extracted RNA, that served as the sequencing template. This table comes from immunoSEQ multiplex PCR, and its TCRdb copy is limited to in-frame clones, with some not included. The table shows fewer than 100,000 clones, with 35% to 50% occurring only once. Germline V gene lookup returns CDR1 LNHNV and CDR2 YYDKDF (reference sequence). This CDR3 region has 15 residues. V dropped 0 bases and J dropped 9 bases, with 15 bases sitting between them. Of note for this clone: The antigen is not known.

Peripheral blood and lesional scalp punch biopsies came from alopecia areata patients. This clonotype was obtained from a human donor with alopecia areata. The chain is built from TRBV15 and TRBJ1-5; D call uncertain. Sequencing input: CD4+ T cells sorted from blood. The CDR3 reads CATSRDGGTIWPQHF. For the CDR3, the DNA is TGTGCCACCAGCAGAGATGGAGGCACAATTTGGCCCCAGCATTTT.